This passage covers 30 T cell receptor beta chains from one sample sequenced in a study of PD-L1 blockade in urothelial cancer. Time point given: peripheral blood 6 weeks after treatment start. Here immunoSEQ multiplex PCR was the method, and the copy in TCRdb shows in-frame clones only, minus some. The data hold tens of thousands of clones, with approximately 90% observed a single time. The material sequenced was PBMCs, taken around atezolizumab (anti-PD-L1) treatment. Receptors originate from a woman aged 60-75 years with urothelial cancer.

This clone occurred once. This chain uses TRBV12-5 with TRBJ2-7; 7 bases are a match to TRBD1. With V trimmed by 6 bases and J by 0 bases, 2 bases remained unmatched. The CDR3 extends over 13 amino acids. Germline loops: CDR1 LGHNT, CDR2 FRNRAP. CDR3 protein: CASGRDSSYEQYF. CDR3 DNA: TGTGCTAGTGGAAGGGACAGCTCCTACGAGCAGTACTTC.

A few counts support this clone. V is TRBV28 and J is TRBJ1-5; no clear D. V lost 6 bases and J lost 1, with 4 bases in between. The CDR3 extends over 12 amino acids. Per germline, CDR1 MDHEN and CDR2 SYDVKM. The CDR3 bases are TGTGCCAGCAGAGCGAGCAATCAGCCCCAGCATTTT. Translating it yields CASRASNQPQHF.

J is TRBJ2-7 and V is TRBV27, with D uncertain. V shed 4 bases and J shed 2 bases, with 12 bases lying between them. CDR3 length: 14 residues. Germline V gene sequence: CDR1 MNHEY, CDR2 SMNVEV (reference sequence). This CDR3 reads CASSSSVGPYEQYF. CDR3 in DNA: TGTGCCAGCAGTTCCTCTGTCGGTCCCTACGAGCAGTACTTC.

CDR3 sequence: CASSLSPDTQYF. Written as DNA, the CDR3 is TGTGCCAGCAGCTTATCTCCAGATACGCAGTATTTT. The chain links TRBV7-3 to TRBJ2-3; D gene unclear. CDR3 length: 12 amino acids. The germline V gene encodes CDR1 SGHTA and CDR2 FQGTGA. V was trimmed by 2 bases and J by 4 bases, leaving 4 bases between them.

The chain recombines TRBV7-6 with TRBJ2-7; TRBD2 matches at 7 bases. V shed 1 base, J shed 0 bases, and the junction held 0 bases outside the gene matches. The CDR3 contains 14 residues. CDR1 and CDR2 from the germline V gene are SGHVS and FNYEAQ. CDR3 sequence (DNA): TGTGCCAGCAGCTTAGGGGAGGGCTCCTACGAGCAGTACTTC. Translated: CASSLGEGSYEQYF.

The sample holds one count of this clone. The gene calls are TRBV6-5 and TRBJ2-1; 7 nucleotides line up with TRBD2. This CDR3 spans 15 amino acids. V was pared by 8 bases and J by 4 bases, with 11 bases of the junction left unmatched. Germline-derived CDR1 and CDR2 are MNHEY and SVGAGI. Here the CDR3 reads CASGRDGHMYNEQFF. CDR3 sequence (DNA): TGTGCCAGCGGGAGGGACGGGCATATGTACAATGAGCAGTTCTTC.

The chain employs TRBV19 and TRBJ2-7, with 9 bases aligning to TRBD2. CDR3 length: 16 amino acids. Trimming took 3 bases from V and 4 from J; bases not matched to a gene: 10. CDR1 is LNHDA and CDR2 is SQIVND in the germline V gene (reference sequence). CDR3 in DNA: TGTGCCAGTAGTATTGGTAGCGGGAGTATCGCGTACGAGCAGTACTTC. Translated, it gives CASSIGSGSIAYEQYF.

This rearrangement joins TRBV6-1 to TRBJ2-1; 9 positions match TRBD1. Trimming cost V 4 bases and J 4 bases; bases outside gene matches: 8. Looked up from germline, CDR1 is MNHNS and CDR2 is SASEGT. The CDR3 has 16 amino acids. CDR3 nucleotides: TGTGCCAGCAGTGTTTCCCGTGGGACAGGGTACAATGAGCAGTTCTTC. Translation: CASSVSRGTGYNEQFF.

The V and J genes are TRBV2 and TRBJ2-2; no definite D call. The V and J ends lost 6 bases and 5 bases respectively, with 10 bases between them. CDR3 length: 13 amino acids. The germline V gene encodes CDR1 SNHLY and CDR2 FYNNEI. In nucleotides, the CDR3 is TGTGCCAGCAGGGTGGCAGGTACCGGGGAGCTGTTTTTT. It specifies CASRVAGTGELFF.

The gene calls are TRBV7-8 and TRBJ2-1; 9 nucleotides line up with TRBD2. The germline V gene encodes CDR1 SGHVS and CDR2 FQNEAQ. The CDR3 consists of 17 residues. V trimming: 0 bases; J trimming: 3 bases; junction bases outside the gene matches: 6. CDR3 sequence (DNA): TGTGCCAGCAGCTTAGCTCCTTGGACTAGCGACTACAATGAGCAGTTCTTC. The encoded protein is CASSLAPWTSDYNEQFF.

The chain carries TRBV9 and TRBJ1-1; the D gene is possibly TRBD1 (5 bases). V lost 4 bases and J lost 6, with 13 bases in between. CDR1 and CDR2 (germline): SGDLS, YYNGEE. The CDR3 totals 13 residues. CDR3 nucleotide sequence: TGTGCCAGCAGCAGGGGCTACATGCCTGAAGCTTTCTTT. Its protein is CASSRGYMPEAFF.

The V and J genes are TRBV7-8 and TRBJ1-2, with 7 positions matching TRBD1. V lost 0 bases to trimming and J lost 4 bases; unmatched junction nucleotides: 2. Germline V gene lookup returns CDR1 SGHVS and CDR2 FQNEAQ. The CDR3 contains 14 residues. CDR3 residues: CASSLAGTAYGYTF. CDR3 in DNA: TGTGCCAGCAGCTTAGCCGGGACAGCCTATGGCTACACCTTC.

The chain joins TRBV5-1 to TRBJ2-5; the D gene is possibly TRBD2 (5 bases). CDR1 SGHRS and CDR2 YFSETQ come from the germline V gene. This CDR3 spans 14 amino acids. Trimming removed 0 bases at V and 5 bases at J, with 11 bases between. CDR3 sequence reads: CASSLAQTGETQYF. CDR3 DNA sequence: TGCGCCAGCAGCTTGGCGCAGACGGGGGAGACCCAGTACTTC.

This CDR3 reads CASSLLLETQYF. CDR3 bases: TGTGCCAGCAGCCTTTTATTGGAGACCCAGTACTTC. This rearrangement joins TRBV28 to TRBJ2-5; D not resolved. This CDR3 is 12 amino acids long. V lost 6 bases to trimming and J lost 5 bases, with 10 bases between them. Germline V gene sequence: CDR1 MDHEN, CDR2 SYDVKM.

In this sample, this clone is large. The V gene is TRBV7-8, the J gene TRBJ1-5, with TRBD1 matching over 7 bases. The CDR3 length is 15 residues. In germline, CDR1 is SGHVS, CDR2 FQNEAQ. The junction had 3 bases not matched to a gene; V was cut back by 1 base and J by 3 bases. The CDR3 sequence is CASSLEGQYNQPQHF. The DNA of the CDR3 is TGTGCCAGCAGCTTAGAGGGACAGTACAATCAGCCCCAGCATTTT.

This clone was detected only a few times. The chain uses TRBV2 and TRBJ2-4; the D gene is possibly TRBD2 (5 bases). The CDR3 length is 14 residues. Germline V CDR1 and CDR2: SNHLY, FYNNEI. V gave up 5 bases and J gave up 2 bases, with 10 bases separating them. The CDR3 is CASSPPSSKNIQYF. As DNA, the CDR3 is TGTGCCAGCAGTCCGCCTAGCTCCAAAAACATTCAGTACTTC.

The rearrangement links TRBV5-1 to TRBJ2-5; D is possibly TRBD2 (6 bases). V lost 3 bases and J 2 bases, leaving 8 bases between the germline ends. The CDR3 length is 13 residues. From germline, CDR1 is SGHRS and CDR2 YFSETQ. CDR3 sequence: CASSYREQETQYF. The CDR3 DNA follows: TGCGCCAGCAGCTACCGGGAGCAAGAGACCCAGTACTTC.

J is TRBJ2-5 and V is TRBV7-2, with 15 bases that match TRBD2. Germline lookup yields CDR1 SGHTA and CDR2 FQGNSA. Germline trimming cut 5 bases from V and 2 bases from J; bases unmatched to any gene: 3. The CDR3 is made up of 16 amino acids. CDR3 in DNA: TGTGCCAGCAGCCAGGGACTAGCGGGGGGTCAAGAGACCCAGTACTTC. Translation: CASSQGLAGGQETQYF.

This clone was found a few times. V gene TRBV21-1 combines with J gene TRBJ1-5; no DNA check was done on the table's D call, TRBD1. TRBV21-1 represents a pseudogene. This CDR3 has 14 amino acids. The CDR3 sequence is CASSIGQLAQPQHF. CDR3 bases: TGTGCCAGCAGCATTGGACAGTTAGCTCAGCCCCAGCATTTT.

This rearrangement joins TRBV4-2 to TRBJ2-7; 9 nucleotides align to TRBD1. This CDR3 is built from 20 residues. J lost 3 bases, V lost 0 bases, and 18 bases had no gene match. CDR1 LGHNA and CDR2 YNFKEQ come from the germline V gene. As DNA, the CDR3 is TGTGCCAGCAGCCAAGAGGGTATGCTTGGGACAGGGCCTAACCGCTACGAGCAGTACTTC. Translation: CASSQEGMLGTGPNRYEQYF.

This clone was observed a few times. The chain carries TRBV7-8 and TRBJ1-3, with 9 bases lining up with TRBD1. V was clipped by 6 bases and J by 8 bases; unmatched bases: 8. The CDR3 has 14 amino acids. The V gene's germline CDR1 is SGHVS and CDR2 FQNEAQ. CDR3 bases: TGTGCCAGCAGACGAGGACAGGGGTCGCACACCATATATTTT. Its translation: CASRRGQGSHTIYF.

The V call is TRBV7-2, the J call TRBJ2-7; 10 bases match TRBD2. CDR1 SGHTA and CDR2 FQGNSA come from the germline V gene. The junction had 9 bases not matched to a gene; V was cut back by 5 bases and J by 5 bases. The CDR3 covers 15 residues. The CDR3 reads CASSPQTSGWDEQYF. In DNA form, the CDR3 reads TGTGCCAGCAGCCCCCAGACTAGCGGGTGGGACGAGCAGTACTTC.

This chain joins TRBV7-2 and TRBJ2-7; perhaps TRBD2 as D (5 bases). The length of the CDR3 is 13 residues. V lost 8 bases to trimming and J lost 4 bases, with 15 bases between them. Germline V gene sequence: CDR1 SGHTA, CDR2 FQGNSA. CDR3 amino acids: CASSERGWYEQYF. CDR3 nucleotides: TGTGCCAGCTCCGAACGGGGATGGTACGAGCAGTACTTC. Looking up the rest from reference TRBV7-2 and TRBJ2-7 gives the full variable domain: GAGVSQSPSNKVTEKGKDVELRCDPISGHTALYWYRQSLGQGLEFLIYFQGNSAPDKSGLPSDRFSAERTGGSVSTLTIQRTQQEDSAVYLCASSERGWYEQYFGPGTRLTVT.

The gene calls are TRBV7-8 and TRBJ1-1; weak D call: TRBD1 (6 bases). V was pared by 6 bases and J by 1 base, with 15 bases between. This CDR3 has 15 amino acids. CDR1 and CDR2 (germline): SGHVS, FQNEAQ. The CDR3 region is CASRLRDTENTEAFF. In nucleotides, the CDR3 is TGTGCCAGCAGGCTCCGGGACACTGAGAACACTGAAGCTTTCTTT.

The rearrangement uses TRBV2 and TRBJ2-1; 10 bases match TRBD2. This CDR3 region has 15 residues. Germline CDR1 and CDR2: SNHLY and FYNNEI. J was trimmed by 4 bases and V by 5 bases; bases with no gene match: 5. The CDR3 region is CASSRTSGDYNEQFF. CDR3 nucleotides: TGTGCCAGCAGTAGGACTAGCGGAGATTACAATGAGCAGTTCTTC.

This clone appeared a single time. The rearrangement links TRBV5-4 to TRBJ1-1, with D hard to call. The CDR3 consists of 14 residues. Germline V CDR1 and CDR2: SGHNT, YYREEE (reference sequence). V lost 0 bases and J 7 bases, leaving 13 bases between the germline ends. This CDR3 reads CASSLGQERVEAFF. Here the CDR3 DNA reads TGTGCCAGCAGCTTGGGTCAGGAGAGGGTTGAAGCTTTCTTT.

The chain uses TRBV5-4 and TRBJ2-2; 8 positions agree with TRBD1. Germline values: CDR1 SGHNT, CDR2 YYREEE (reference sequence). The length of the CDR3 is 15 residues. V shed 3 bases and J 5 bases; nucleotides not matched to a gene: 6. The CDR3 DNA reads as TGTGCCAGCAGCTATCGGCAGGGGGCGACCGGGGAGCTGTTTTTT. Its protein product is CASSYRQGATGELFF.

This chain connects TRBV9 to TRBJ2-1; TRBD1 agrees at 10 bases. The junction had 7 bases not matched to a gene; V was cut back by 3 bases and J by 4 bases. Germline loops: CDR1 SGDLS, CDR2 YYNGEE. CDR3 size: 16 residues. The CDR3 sequence is CASSALDRGPYNEQFF. For the CDR3, the DNA is TGTGCCAGCAGCGCCCTTGACAGGGGGCCATACAATGAGCAGTTCTTC.

J is TRBJ1-5 and V is TRBV28; 7 bases align to TRBD1. This CDR3 region has 14 residues. Per germline, CDR1 MDHEN and CDR2 SYDVKM. J gave up 6 bases and V 4 bases, and 6 bases lay outside the gene matches. In nucleotides, the CDR3 is TGTGCCAGCAGTTCTCTAGACAGGGCTCAGCCCCAGCATTTT. Amino acids: CASSSLDRAQPQHF.

The genes are TRBV5-1 and TRBJ2-3; 14 bases are shared with TRBD2. V lost 3 bases and J lost 4; bases outside the gene matches: 1. The CDR3 spans 15 residues. Germline V gene sequence: CDR1 SGHRS, CDR2 YFSETQ. The CDR3 protein is CASSSGLAGADTQYF. The CDR3 bases are TGCGCCAGCAGCTCGGGACTAGCGGGAGCAGATACGCAGTATTTT.